The entry below gives a single TCR beta chain sequence along with its context. Its specificity is not known. The source of the sample is a study of cytomegalovirus exposure and HLA in healthy donors. As for the study in general: Genotyping of some 400 donors showed that about 83% belonged to the Caucasian-associated ancestry cluster.

Use of 60 Vbeta and 13 Jbeta primers characterized the PCR. Profiled with immunoSEQ multiplex PCR; TCRdb holds only in-frame clones, not every one. The sample yields about 140,000 clones, 75% to 80% seen once. Study results and caveats: Likely technical artifact: a cluster of highly shared sequence variants.

The CDR3 is 16 residues long. Trimming took 0 bases from V and 4 from J, leaving 15 bases between them. Per germline, CDR1 SGHDN and CDR2 FVKESK. This chain uses TRBV14 with TRBJ2-5; weak D call: TRBD2 (6 bases). Sequenced: PBMCs. This receptor was taken from a woman aged 45 to 65 in good health and CMV-seronegative. The CDR3 sequence is CASSQEFTGVPETQYF. CDR3 coding DNA: TGTGCCAGCAGCCAAGAATTCACGGGGGTTCCAGAGACCCAGTACTTC.